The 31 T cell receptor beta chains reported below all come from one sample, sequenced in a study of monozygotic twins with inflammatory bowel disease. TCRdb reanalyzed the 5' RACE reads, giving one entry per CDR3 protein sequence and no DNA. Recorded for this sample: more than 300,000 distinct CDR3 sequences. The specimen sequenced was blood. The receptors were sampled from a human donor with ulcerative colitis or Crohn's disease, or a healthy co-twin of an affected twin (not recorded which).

CDR3 region: CASSFSAANQPQHF. V gene TRBV12-3 or TRBV12-4 combines with J gene TRBJ1-5. The CDR3 contains 14 residues.

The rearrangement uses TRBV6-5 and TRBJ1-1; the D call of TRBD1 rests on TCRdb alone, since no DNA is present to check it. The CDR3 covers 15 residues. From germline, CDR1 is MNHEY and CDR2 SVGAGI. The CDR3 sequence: CASSYLGQESTEAFF.

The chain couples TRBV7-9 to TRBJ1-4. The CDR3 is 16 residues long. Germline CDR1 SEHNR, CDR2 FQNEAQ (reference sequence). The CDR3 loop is CASSLFPPGKNEKLFF.

The CDR3 reads CASSQDQSLPYGYTF. This chain links TRBV4-2 with TRBJ1-2. Per germline, CDR1 LGHNA and CDR2 YNFKEQ. There are 15 residues in the CDR3.

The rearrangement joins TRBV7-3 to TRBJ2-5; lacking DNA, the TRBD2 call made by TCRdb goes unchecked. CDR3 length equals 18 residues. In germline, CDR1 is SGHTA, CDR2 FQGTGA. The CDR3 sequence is CASSPNGLAGASQETQYF.

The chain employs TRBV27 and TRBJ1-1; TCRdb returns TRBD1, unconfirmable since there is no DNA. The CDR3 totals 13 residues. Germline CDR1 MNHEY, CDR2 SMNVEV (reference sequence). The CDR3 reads CASTLGVGTEAFF.

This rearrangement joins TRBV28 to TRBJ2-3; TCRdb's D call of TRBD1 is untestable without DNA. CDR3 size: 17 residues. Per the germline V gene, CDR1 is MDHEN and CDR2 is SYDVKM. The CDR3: CASSFSPRGASTDTQYF.

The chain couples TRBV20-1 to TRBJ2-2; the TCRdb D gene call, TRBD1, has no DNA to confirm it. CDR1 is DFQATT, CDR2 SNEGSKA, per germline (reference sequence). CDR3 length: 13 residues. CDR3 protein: CSAPGTGGGELFF.

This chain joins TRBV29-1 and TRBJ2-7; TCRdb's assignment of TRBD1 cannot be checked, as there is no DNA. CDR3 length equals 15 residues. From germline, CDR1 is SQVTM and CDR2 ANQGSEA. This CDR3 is CSVERRQGPPYEQYF.

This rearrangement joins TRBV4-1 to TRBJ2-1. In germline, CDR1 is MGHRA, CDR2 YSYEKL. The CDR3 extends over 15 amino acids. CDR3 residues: CASSQDRWVGNEQFF.

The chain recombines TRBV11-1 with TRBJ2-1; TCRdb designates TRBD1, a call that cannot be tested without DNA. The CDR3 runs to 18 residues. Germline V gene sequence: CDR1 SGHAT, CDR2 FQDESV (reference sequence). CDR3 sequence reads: CASSLEAGQGVSYNEQFF.

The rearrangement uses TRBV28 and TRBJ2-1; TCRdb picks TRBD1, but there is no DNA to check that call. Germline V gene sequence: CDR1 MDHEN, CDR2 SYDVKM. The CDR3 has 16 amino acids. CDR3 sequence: CASRGRGLPVGGEQFF.

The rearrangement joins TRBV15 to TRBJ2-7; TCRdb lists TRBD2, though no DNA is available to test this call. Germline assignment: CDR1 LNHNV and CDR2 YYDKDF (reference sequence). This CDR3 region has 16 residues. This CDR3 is CATSRRKRDVSYEQYF. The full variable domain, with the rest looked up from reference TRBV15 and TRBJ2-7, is DAMVIQNPRYQVTQFGKPVTLSCSQTLNHNVMYWYQQKSSQAPKLLFHYYDKDFNNEADTPDNFQSRRPNTSFCFLDIRSPGLGDTAMYLCATSRRKRDVSYEQYFGPGTRLTVT.

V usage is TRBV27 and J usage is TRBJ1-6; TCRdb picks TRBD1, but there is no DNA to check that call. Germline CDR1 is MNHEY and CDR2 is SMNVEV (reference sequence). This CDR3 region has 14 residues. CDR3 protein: CASSPQMYNSPLHF.

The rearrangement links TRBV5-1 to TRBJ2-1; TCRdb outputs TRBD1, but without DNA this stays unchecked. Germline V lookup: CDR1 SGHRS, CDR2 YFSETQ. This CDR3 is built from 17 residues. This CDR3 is CASSLGSGLPAYNEQFF.

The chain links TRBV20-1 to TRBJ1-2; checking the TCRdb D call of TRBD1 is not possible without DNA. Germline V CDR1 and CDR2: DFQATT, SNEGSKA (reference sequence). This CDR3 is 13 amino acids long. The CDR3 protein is CSAGNSARYGYTF.

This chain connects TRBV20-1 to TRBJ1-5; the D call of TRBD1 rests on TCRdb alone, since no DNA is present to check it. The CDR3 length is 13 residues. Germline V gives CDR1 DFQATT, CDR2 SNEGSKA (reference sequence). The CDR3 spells CSASQGLGQPQHF.

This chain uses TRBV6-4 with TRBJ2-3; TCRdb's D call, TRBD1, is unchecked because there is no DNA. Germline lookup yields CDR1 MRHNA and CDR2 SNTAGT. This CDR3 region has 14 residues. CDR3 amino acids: CASSDGGAADTQYF.

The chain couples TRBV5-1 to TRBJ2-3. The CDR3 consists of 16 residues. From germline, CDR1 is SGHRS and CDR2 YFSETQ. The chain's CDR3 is CASSLESFGSTDTQYF.

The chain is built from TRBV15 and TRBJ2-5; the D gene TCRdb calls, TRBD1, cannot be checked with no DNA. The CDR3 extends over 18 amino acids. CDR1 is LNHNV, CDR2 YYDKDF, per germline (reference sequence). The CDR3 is CATSRHPIDRILGETQYF.

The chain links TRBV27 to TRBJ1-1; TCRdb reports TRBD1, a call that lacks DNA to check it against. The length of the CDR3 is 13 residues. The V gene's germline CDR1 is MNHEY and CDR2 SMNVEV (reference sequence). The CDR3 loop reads CASSSYDRGSAFF.

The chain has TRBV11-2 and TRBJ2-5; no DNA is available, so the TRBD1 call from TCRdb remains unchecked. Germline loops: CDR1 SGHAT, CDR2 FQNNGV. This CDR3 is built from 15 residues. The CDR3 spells CASTRLRDYQETQYF.

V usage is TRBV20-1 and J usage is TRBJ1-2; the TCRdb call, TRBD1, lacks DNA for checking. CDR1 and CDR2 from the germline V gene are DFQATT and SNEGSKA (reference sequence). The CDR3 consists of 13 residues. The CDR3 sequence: CSARARDSYGYTF.

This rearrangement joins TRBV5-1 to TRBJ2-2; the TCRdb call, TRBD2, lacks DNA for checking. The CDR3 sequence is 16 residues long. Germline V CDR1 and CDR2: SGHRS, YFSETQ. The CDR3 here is CASTPYGPSNTGELFF.

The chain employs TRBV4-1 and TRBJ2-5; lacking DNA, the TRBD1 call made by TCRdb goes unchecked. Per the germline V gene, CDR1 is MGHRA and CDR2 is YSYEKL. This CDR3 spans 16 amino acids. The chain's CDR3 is CASSQDGTDGSETQYF.

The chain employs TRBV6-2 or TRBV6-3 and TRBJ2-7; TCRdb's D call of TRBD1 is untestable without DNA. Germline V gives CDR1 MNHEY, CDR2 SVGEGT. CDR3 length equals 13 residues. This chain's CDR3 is CASRGQLPYEQYF.

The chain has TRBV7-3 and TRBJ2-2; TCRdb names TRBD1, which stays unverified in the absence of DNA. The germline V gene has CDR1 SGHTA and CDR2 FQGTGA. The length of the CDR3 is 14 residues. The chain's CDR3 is CASSPGPSAGELFF.

The chain's CDR3 is CASSPDTGTLGDTQYF. The V and J genes are TRBV5-1 and TRBJ2-3; absent DNA, TCRdb's TRBD1 call cannot be checked. CDR1 and CDR2 from the germline V gene are SGHRS and YFSETQ. There are 16 residues in the CDR3.

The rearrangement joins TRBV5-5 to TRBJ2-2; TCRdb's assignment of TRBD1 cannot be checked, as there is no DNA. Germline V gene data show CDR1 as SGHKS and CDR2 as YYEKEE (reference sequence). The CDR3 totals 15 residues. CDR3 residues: CASSFRDNSAGELFF.

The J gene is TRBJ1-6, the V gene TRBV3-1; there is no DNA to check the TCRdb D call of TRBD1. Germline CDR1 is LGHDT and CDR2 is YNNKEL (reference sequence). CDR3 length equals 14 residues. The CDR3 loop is CASSQGTVNSPLHF.

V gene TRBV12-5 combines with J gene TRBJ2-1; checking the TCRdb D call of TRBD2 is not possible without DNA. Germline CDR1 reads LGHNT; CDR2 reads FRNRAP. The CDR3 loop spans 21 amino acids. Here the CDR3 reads CASGLPTGLGEGTDSYNEQFF.